A selection of T cell receptor beta chains follows, all from one sample in a study of technical replicates of blood from a few donors. Sequenced by immunoSEQ multiplex PCR; TCRdb stores in-frame clones only, minus some. The sample lists around 17,000 clones; around 90% were seen once. The material sequenced was PBMCs. These receptors were collected from a human donor in good health. Both conserved end residues are part of each CDR3. Fields, in order: J gene, clone size, V gene, D gene, CDR3 protein, CDR3 DNA. The D gene is left open where the match is weak. The listing skips clone size in some rows; elsewhere it reads once, few, many or a size class.

J: TRBJ1-2; size: .; V: TRBV28; D: .; CDR3: CASSFRNYGYTF; DNA: TGTGCCAGCAGTTTCAGGAACTATGGCTACACCTTC
J: TRBJ2-7; size: .; V: TRBV6-1; D: .; CDR3: CASRDSTYEQYF; DNA: TGTGCCAGTCGGGATTCGACCTACGAGCAGTACTTC
J: TRBJ2-5; size: .; V: TRBV30; D: .; CDR3: CAWSTQGKETQYF; DNA: TGTGCCTGGAGTACCCAGGGGAAAGAGACCCAGTACTTC
J: TRBJ2-7; size: .; V: TRBV7-6; D: TRBD2; CDR3: CASSGPGLASYEQYF; DNA: TGTGCCAGCAGTGGCCCGGGACTAGCATCTTACGAGCAGTACTTC
J: TRBJ1-2; size: once; V: TRBV18; D: TRBD1; CDR3: CASSTGQGAHGYTF; DNA: TGTGCCAGCTCAACGGGACAGGGGGCCCATGGCTACACCTTC
J: TRBJ2-1; size: .; V: TRBV27; D: TRBD2; CDR3: CASSGTSGSSYNEQFF; DNA: TGTGCCAGCAGTGGCACTAGCGGGAGTTCCTACAATGAGCAGTTCTTC
J: TRBJ2-3; size: .; V: TRBV4-1; D: .; CDR3: CASSRPQGRAGSDTQYF; DNA: TGCGCCAGCAGCCGGCCTCAGGGGCGGGCTGGTTCAGATACGCAGTATTTT
J: TRBJ1-5; size: .; V: TRBV10-3; D: .; CDR3: CAISVGDNQPQHF; DNA: TGTGCCATCAGTGTAGGGGACAATCAGCCCCAGCATTTT
J: TRBJ2-1; size: once; V: TRBV28; D: .; CDR3: CASLQSYNEQFF; DNA: TGTGCCAGTTTACAGAGCTACAATGAGCAGTTCTTC
J: TRBJ1-2; size: .; V: TRBV29-1; D: .; CDR3: CSVDGGYGYTF; DNA: TGCAGCGTTGACGGGGGGTATGGCTACACCTTC
J: TRBJ2-5; size: .; V: TRBV5-1; D: TRBD2; CDR3: CASSPGLAGVGTQYF; DNA: TGCGCCAGCAGCCCCGGACTAGCGGGAGTCGGGACCCAGTACTTC
J: TRBJ1-5; size: few; V: TRBV6-1; D: .; CDR3: CASSLTGNQPQHF; DNA: TGTGCCAGCAGCCTCACAGGGAATCAGCCCCAGCATTTT
J: TRBJ2-1; size: .; V: TRBV10-3; D: TRBD2; CDR3: CAISEGAGGLRDEQFF; DNA: TGTGCCATCAGTGAGGGGGCGGGAGGGTTACGGGATGAGCAGTTCTTC
J: TRBJ1-1; size: medium-sized; V: TRBV12-5; D: TRBD1; CDR3: CVTMKTGDEAFF; DNA: TGCGTGACTATGAAGACAGGGGATGAAGCTTTCTTT
J: TRBJ1-4; size: once; V: TRBV6-1; D: .; CDR3: CASTGLTAEKLFF; DNA: TGTGCCAGCACCGGACTTACGGCGGAAAAACTGTTTTTT
J: TRBJ2-7; size: .; V: TRBV5-1; D: TRBD2; CDR3: CASSPLAGRATYEQYF; DNA: TGCGCCAGCAGCCCCCTGGCCGGGAGGGCCACTTACGAGCAGTACTTC
J: TRBJ2-1; size: .; V: TRBV27; D: .; CDR3: CASTSIFRGSKGNEQFF; DNA: TGTGCCAGCACTTCCATTTTTCGAGGGAGTAAAGGCAATGAGCAGTTCTTC
J: TRBJ2-5; size: .; V: TRBV5-8; D: TRBD1; CDR3: CASRLGQGAPETQYF; DNA: TGTGCCAGCAGGTTGGGACAGGGGGCGCCTGAGACCCAGTACTTC
J: TRBJ2-2; size: .; V: TRBV19; D: TRBD1; CDR3: CASSYPWTGPLGAFTGELFF; DNA: TGTGCCAGTAGTTACCCTTGGACAGGGCCCCTCGGGGCTTTCACCGGGGAGCTGTTTTTT
J: TRBJ2-1; size: .; V: TRBV18; D: .; CDR3: CASSPPTSWSDNEQFF; DNA: TGTGCCAGCTCACCACCGACTAGTTGGAGTGACAATGAGCAGTTCTTC
J: TRBJ2-2; size: .; V: TRBV7-6; D: .; CDR3: CASSVTTNTGELFF; DNA: TGTGCCAGCAGCGTGACTACGAACACCGGGGAGCTGTTTTTT
J: TRBJ1-4; size: .; V: TRBV14; D: .; CDR3: CASSRTQGIEKLFF; DNA: TGTGCCAGCAGCCGAACACAGGGTATCGAAAAACTGTTTTTT
J: TRBJ2-5; size: .; V: TRBV18; D: TRBD2; CDR3: CASSPGRRETQYF; DNA: TGTGCCAGCTCACCCGGGAGGCGGGAGACCCAGTACTTC
J: TRBJ2-7; size: few; V: TRBV9; D: .; CDR3: CASSVAAGSHRTSYEQYF; DNA: TGTGCCAGCAGCGTAGCGGCAGGGTCCCATCGTACCTCCTACGAGCAGTACTTC
J: TRBJ1-5; size: .; V: TRBV19; D: TRBD1; CDR3: CASSIEQGESNQPQHF; DNA: TGTGCCAGTAGTATCGAACAGGGGGAAAGCAATCAGCCCCAGCATTTT
J: TRBJ2-2; size: .; V: TRBV11-3; D: .; CDR3: CASKGDSNTGELFF; DNA: TGTGCCAGCAAGGGAGACTCGAACACCGGGGAGCTGTTTTTT
J: TRBJ2-7; size: .; V: TRBV9; D: TRBD2; CDR3: CASSARLAVGEQYF; DNA: TGTGCCAGCAGCGCCAGACTAGCGGTCGGAGAGCAGTACTTC
J: TRBJ2-6; size: .; V: TRBV27; D: .; CDR3: CASSFGVFRGANVLTF; DNA: TGTGCCAGCAGTTTCGGTGTGTTCCGGGGGGCCAACGTCCTGACTTTC
J: TRBJ2-1; size: .; V: TRBV19; D: TRBD1; CDR3: CASSTTGGNNEQFF; DNA: TGTGCCAGTAGTACGACAGGGGGGAACAATGAGCAGTTCTTC
J: TRBJ2-1; size: once; V: TRBV7-9; D: TRBD2; CDR3: CASGTSGDQQFF; DNA: TGTGCCAGCGGGACTAGCGGGGACCAGCAGTTCTTC
J: TRBJ2-7; size: .; V: TRBV11-2; D: TRBD2; CDR3: CASSLLAGANYEQYF; DNA: TGTGCCAGCAGCTTACTAGCGGGAGCAAACTACGAGCAGTACTTC
J: TRBJ2-4; size: .; V: TRBV30; D: TRBD1; CDR3: CAWKNKGQGQNIQYF; DNA: TGTGCCTGGAAAAACAAAGGACAGGGTCAAAACATTCAGTACTTC
J: TRBJ2-2; size: .; V: TRBV7-6; D: TRBD1; CDR3: CASSFLGVGQGISGELFF; DNA: TGTGCCAGCAGCTTTTTAGGGGTGGGACAGGGCATCTCCGGGGAGCTGTTTTTT
J: TRBJ2-2; size: few; V: TRBV5-1; D: TRBD2; CDR3: CASSLFSRAGDTGELFF; DNA: TGCGCCAGCAGCTTGTTCTCACGAGCGGGAGACACCGGGGAGCTGTTTTTT
J: TRBJ2-3; size: once; V: TRBV4-2; D: TRBD2; CDR3: CASSYSGMGTDTQYF; DNA: TGTGCCAGCAGCTACAGCGGGATGGGGACAGATACGCAGTATTTT
J: TRBJ2-1; size: .; V: TRBV27; D: TRBD2; CDR3: CASSGLENEQFF; DNA: TGTGCCAGCAGCGGACTAGAGAATGAGCAGTTCTTC
J: TRBJ2-7; size: .; V: TRBV5-1; D: TRBD2; CDR3: CASSLGVAGDYEQYF; DNA: TGCGCCAGCAGCTTGGGGGTAGCGGGAGACTACGAGCAGTACTTC
J: TRBJ2-7; size: .; V: TRBV6-1; D: TRBD1; CDR3: CASRRDRSTYEQYF; DNA: TGTGCCAGCCGCCGGGACAGGTCGACCTACGAGCAGTACTTC
J: TRBJ1-1; size: .; V: TRBV6-1; D: TRBD1; CDR3: CASSEEGASVRTEAFF; DNA: TGTGCCAGCAGTGAAGAGGGGGCCAGCGTGAGAACTGAAGCTTTCTTT
J: TRBJ2-2; size: .; V: TRBV5-6; D: TRBD2; CDR3: CASSAGTSPQGRELFF; DNA: TGTGCCAGCAGCGCCGGGACTAGCCCCCAAGGGAGGGAGCTGTTTTTT
J: TRBJ2-1; size: few; V: TRBV7-9; D: TRBD2; CDR3: CASNLAGGAEGNEQFF; DNA: TGTGCCAGCAACTTAGCGGGAGGGGCTGAGGGGAATGAGCAGTTCTTC
J: TRBJ1-3; size: .; V: TRBV5-1; D: .; CDR3: CASSPQGGGNTIYF; DNA: TGCGCCAGCAGCCCCCAGGGTGGTGGAAACACCATATATTTT
J: TRBJ2-1; size: .; V: TRBV7-3; D: .; CDR3: CASSVHTGSSYNEQFF; DNA: TGTGCCAGCAGCGTGCACACGGGGAGCTCCTACAATGAGCAGTTCTTC
J: TRBJ2-7; size: .; V: TRBV4-2; D: TRBD2; CDR3: CASSQVASGGSYEQYF; DNA: TGTGCCAGCAGCCAAGTGGCTAGCGGGGGCTCCTACGAGCAGTACTTC
J: TRBJ2-2; size: .; V: TRBV19; D: .; CDR3: CASSIAGVDTGELFF; DNA: TGTGCCAGTAGTATAGCGGGAGTCGACACCGGGGAGCTGTTTTTT
J: TRBJ1-4; size: .; V: TRBV7-9; D: TRBD1; CDR3: CASSLGTGGPGEKLFF; DNA: TGTGCCAGCAGCTTAGGGACAGGGGGACCCGGGGAAAAACTGTTTTTT
J: TRBJ1-2; size: few; V: TRBV19; D: .; CDR3: CACRDISNYGYTF; DNA: TGTGCCTGCCGGGACATCTCTAACTATGGCTACACCTTC
J: TRBJ1-2; size: .; V: TRBV25-1; D: TRBD1; CDR3: CASSDPGQGDFYGYTF; DNA: TGTGCCAGCAGTGACCCGGGACAGGGGGACTTCTATGGCTACACCTTC
J: TRBJ2-2; size: .; V: TRBV4-2; D: TRBD2; CDR3: CASSQDFAGGTGELFF; DNA: TGTGCCAGCAGCCAAGATTTTGCGGGGGGGACCGGGGAGCTGTTTTTT
J: TRBJ2-1; size: .; V: TRBV6-1; D: .; CDR3: CASNGEVGQNEQFF; DNA: TGTGCCAGCAACGGCGAAGTGGGACAAAATGAGCAGTTCTTC
J: TRBJ1-3; size: .; V: TRBV18; D: .; CDR3: CASSSEASVDSGNTIYF; DNA: TGTGCCAGCTCATCAGAGGCTTCGGTCGACTCTGGAAACACCATATATTTT
J: TRBJ1-4; size: .; V: TRBV7-2; D: TRBD1; CDR3: CASSASHRGREKLFF; DNA: TGTGCCAGCAGCGCGAGCCACAGGGGGCGAGAAAAACTGTTTTTT
J: TRBJ2-2; size: .; V: TRBV7-3; D: .; CDR3: CATSLVSGELFF; DNA: TGTGCCACTTCCCTTGTTTCCGGGGAGCTGTTTTTT
J: TRBJ2-5; size: .; V: TRBV10-2; D: TRBD2; CDR3: CASRRTSGNQEAQYF; DNA: TGCGCCAGCAGGAGGACTAGCGGAAACCAAGAGGCCCAGTACTTC
J: TRBJ1-1; size: .; V: TRBV14; D: TRBD1; CDR3: CASSQDRDTEAFF; DNA: TGTGCCAGCAGCCAGGACAGGGACACTGAAGCTTTCTTT
J: TRBJ2-7; size: .; V: TRBV7-6; D: TRBD1; CDR3: CASSPRDSTYEQYF; DNA: TGTGCCAGCAGCCCACGGGACAGCACCTACGAGCAGTACTTC
J: TRBJ1-2; size: .; V: TRBV19; D: .; CDR3: CASSGSDLNYGYTF; DNA: TGTGCCAGTAGCGGGTCAGACCTTAACTATGGCTACACCTTC
J: TRBJ2-5; size: .; V: TRBV6-6; D: .; CDR3: CASRNPLRETQYF; DNA: TGTGCCAGCAGAAACCCCCTAAGAGAGACCCAGTACTTC